This T cell receptor beta chain was sequenced for a study of human T cells and chemical hapten exposure. On the study more broadly: The variation in per-sample TCR yields arose mainly from small differences in pooled library volumes.

Time point reported: patch test 1, 2 weeks after DPC sensitization. Stated treatment: therapeutic diphenylcyclopropenone sensitization with weekly scalp DPC. Extraction yielded total RNA from whole blood (unfractionated). TCRdb independently ran MiXCR on the RACE reads; one entry per CDR3 protein. Among 80,000 to 100,000 distinct CDR3 sequences listed, around 7% were seen once. Study observations and caveats: Expanded TCRs showed more large CDR3 clusters than pre-sensitization or healthy control sets. Patch test score tracked positively with PT1 expanded TCR counts.

To note about this clonotype: Its matching antigen is unknown.

CDR1 is GTSNPN and CDR2 is SVGIG in the germline V gene (reference sequence). V lost 2 bases and J lost 6, with 11 bases in between. CDR3 length: 13 amino acids. The specimen was whole blood, collected in connection with sensitization to the hapten diphenylcyclopropenone (DPC). The sequence was collected from a woman aged 25-40 years with alopecia areata. Some clones in this sample may be carry-over from other donors' samples. This rearrangement joins TRBV30 to TRBJ1-5; D is possibly TRBD1 (5 bases). The CDR3 nucleotides read TGTGCCTGGAGTATACAGGATAGTCAGCCCCAGCATTTT. Protein product: CAWSIQDSQPQHF.